This TCR beta chain was obtained from a study of blood T cell repertoires in COVID-19. Looked up from germline, CDR1 is SGHVS and CDR2 is FQNEAQ. CDR3 length equals 15 residues. The J segment lost 3 bases and the V segment lost 5 bases, leaving 9 bases of the junction unmatched. Repertoires were generated with immunoSEQ multiplex PCR, while TCRdb's copy carries only in-frame clones and drops some. The data hold fewer than 250,000 clones, with 88% observed a single time. The receptor's source is a human donor in a cohort sampled during active COVID-19. The source material was peripheral blood. This chain joins TRBV7-8 and TRBJ2-7; TRBD2 matches 8 bases. CDR3 bases: TGTGCCAGCAGCCTCTACGGGGGGGCCCTCTACGAGCAGTACTTC. It specifies CASSLYGGALYEQYF.